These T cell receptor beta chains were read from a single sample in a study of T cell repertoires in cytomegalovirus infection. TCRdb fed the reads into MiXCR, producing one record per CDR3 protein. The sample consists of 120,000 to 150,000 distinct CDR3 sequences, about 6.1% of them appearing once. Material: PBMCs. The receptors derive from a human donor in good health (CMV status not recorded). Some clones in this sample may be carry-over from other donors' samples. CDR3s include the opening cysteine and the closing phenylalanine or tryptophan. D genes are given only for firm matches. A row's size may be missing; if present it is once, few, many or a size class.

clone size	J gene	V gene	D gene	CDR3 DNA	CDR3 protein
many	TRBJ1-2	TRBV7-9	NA	TGTGCCAGCAGCTCGGAAACAGGGTTTGGCTACACCTTC	CASSSETGFGYTF
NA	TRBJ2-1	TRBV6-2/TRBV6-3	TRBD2	TGTGCCAGCAGTTACCATACTAGCGGGGGGGACAATGAGCAGTTCTTC	CASSYHTSGGDNEQFF
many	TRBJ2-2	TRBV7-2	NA	TGTGCCAGCAGCGATAACTCCGGGGAGCTGTTTTTT	CASSDNSGELFF
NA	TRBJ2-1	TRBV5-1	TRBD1	TGCGCCAGCAGCGGACAGGGGAGAGGTCACAATGAGCAGTTCTTC	CASSGQGRGHNEQFF
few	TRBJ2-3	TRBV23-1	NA	TGCGCCAGCAGTCGGGCAAAAATCACAGATACGCAGTATTTT	CASSRAKITDTQYF
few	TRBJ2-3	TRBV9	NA	TGTGCCAGCAGCGTCAAGCAGGCAGATACGCAGTATTTT	CASSVKQADTQYF
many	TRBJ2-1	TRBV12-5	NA	TGTGCTTCAACAACAGGGAACGGAATGAATGAGCAGTTCTTC	CASTTGNGMNEQFF
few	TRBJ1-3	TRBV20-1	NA	TGCAGTGAGGCAGAGGCAGGGGATAAGGAAAACACCATATATTTT	CSEAEAGDKENTIYF
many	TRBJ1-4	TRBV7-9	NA	TGTGCCAGCAGCTTACAGGGTTTTACAACTAATGAAAAACTGTTTTTT	CASSLQGFTTNEKLFF
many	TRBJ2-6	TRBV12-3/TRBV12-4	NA	TGTGCCAGCAGTCATGGGGTGCCAAACTCTGGGGCCAACGTCCTGACTTTC	CASSHGVPNSGANVLTF
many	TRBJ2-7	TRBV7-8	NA	TGTGCCAGCAGCTTTCCCCCGATCTACGAGCAGTACTTC	CASSFPPIYEQYF
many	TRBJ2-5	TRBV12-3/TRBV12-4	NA	TGTGCCAGCAGCCTCCAGGGTGTGGAGACCCAGTACTTC	CASSLQGVETQYF
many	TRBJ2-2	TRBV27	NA	TGTGCCAGCAGCCCCACACTCGGGCTGAACACCGGGGAGCTGTTTTTT	CASSPTLGLNTGELFF
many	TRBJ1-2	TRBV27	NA	TGTGCCAGCAGTCCCACTCAGGGTTATGGCTACACCTTC	CASSPTQGYGYTF
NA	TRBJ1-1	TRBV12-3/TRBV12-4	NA	TGTGCCAGCAGCCTTATAATCGCCAACACTGAAGCTTTCTTT	CASSLIIANTEAFF
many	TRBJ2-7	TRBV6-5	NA	TGTGCCAGCAGTTACACAAGAGGACAGATCTACGAGCAGTACTTC	CASSYTRGQIYEQYF
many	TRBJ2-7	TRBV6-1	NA	TGTGCCAGCAGTGTATCCCCCGGGGGCTCCTACGAGCAGTACTTC	CASSVSPGGSYEQYF
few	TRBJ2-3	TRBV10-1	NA	TGCGCCAGCAGTCCAAGCGGTGGGAGAACAATACGGGATACGCAGTATTTT	CASSPSGGRTIRDTQYF
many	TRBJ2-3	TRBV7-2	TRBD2	TGTGCCAGCAGCCAACTAGCGGGGGGGAGCACAGATACGCAGTATTTT	CASSQLAGGSTDTQYF
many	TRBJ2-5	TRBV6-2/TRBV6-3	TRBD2	TGTGCCAGCAGTCCGGGACTAGCGGGGTTGTACCAAGAGACCCAGTACTTC	CASSPGLAGLYQETQYF
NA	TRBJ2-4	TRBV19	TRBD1	TGTGCCAGTAGCCTCCCGACAGGGCTAGCCAAAAACATTCAGTACTTC	CASSLPTGLAKNIQYF
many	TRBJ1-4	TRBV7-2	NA	TGTGCCAGCAGCTTAGCCGCACGGGAAAAACTGTTTTTT	CASSLAAREKLFF
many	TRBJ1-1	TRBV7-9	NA	TGTGCCAGCACCCTGCAGACAGGAACGAACACTGAAGCTTTCTTT	CASTLQTGTNTEAFF
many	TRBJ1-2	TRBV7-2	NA	TGTGCCAGCAGCCCGGATGTTGGTGGCTACACCTTC	CASSPDVGGYTF
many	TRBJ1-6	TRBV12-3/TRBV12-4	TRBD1	TGTGCCAGCAGTGACAGGGGAGCGTCACCCCTCCACTTT	CASSDRGASPLHF
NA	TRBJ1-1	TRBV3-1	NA	TGTGCCAGCAGCCAGAGGGGGGCTACTGAAGCTTTCTTT	CASSQRGATEAFF
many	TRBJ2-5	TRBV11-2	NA	TGTGCCAGCAGCCATGGTGGCCCCGGGGAGACCCAGTACTTC	CASSHGGPGETQYF
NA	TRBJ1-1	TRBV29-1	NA	TGCAGCGTTGCAGGGCTCACTGAAGCTTTCTTT	CSVAGLTEAFF
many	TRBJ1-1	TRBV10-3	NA	TGTGCCATCAGTGGCGGGCGGGACACTGAAGCTTTCTTT	CAISGGRDTEAFF
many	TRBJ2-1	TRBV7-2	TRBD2	TGTGCCAGCAGCCGACAAAGCGGGGACTACTACAATGAGCAGTTCTTC	CASSRQSGDYYNEQFF
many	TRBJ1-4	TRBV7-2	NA	TGTGCCAGCAGCTTAACAAGGGGGTCTAATGAAAAACTGTTTTTT	CASSLTRGSNEKLFF
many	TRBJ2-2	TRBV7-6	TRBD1	TGTGCCAGCAGCACGATGACAGGGGCCGGGGAGCTGTTTTTT	CASSTMTGAGELFF
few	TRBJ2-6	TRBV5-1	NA	TGCGCCAGCAGCTTACGTAGTTCTGGGGCCAACGTCCTGACTTTC	CASSLRSSGANVLTF
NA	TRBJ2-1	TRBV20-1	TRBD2	TGCAGTGCTACAGCGGGGGGGCGGAATGAGCAGTTCTTC	CSATAGGRNEQFF
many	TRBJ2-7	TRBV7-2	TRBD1	TGTGCCAGCAGCTCCGGACAGGGCCGGTACGAGCAGTACTTC	CASSSGQGRYEQYF
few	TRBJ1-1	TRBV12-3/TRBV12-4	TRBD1	TGTGCCAGCAGCGGACAGGGAAAAACTGAAGCTTTCTTT	CASSGQGKTEAFF
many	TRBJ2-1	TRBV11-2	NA	TGTGCCAGCAGCTTAGAGCGGAACAATGAGCAGTTCTTC	CASSLERNNEQFF
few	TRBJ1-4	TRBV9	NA	TGTGCCAGCAGTCAAGCAGCAACTAATGAAAAACTGTTTTTT	CASSQAATNEKLFF
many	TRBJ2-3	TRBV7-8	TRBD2	TGTGCCAGCAGTCCCCTAGCGGGGGGAATGGATACGCAGTATTTT	CASSPLAGGMDTQYF
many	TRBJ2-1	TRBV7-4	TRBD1	TGTGCCAGCAGCTGCACAGGGGCCCAAAGCTCCTACAATGAGCAGTTCTTC	CASSCTGAQSSYNEQFF
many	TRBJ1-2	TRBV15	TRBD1	TGTGCCACCAGCAGAGCGACAGGGGTGGATGGCTACACCTTC	CATSRATGVDGYTF
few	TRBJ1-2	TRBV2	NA	TGTGCCAGCAGTGAAGAGAGGGGGAGAGGCTACACCTTC	CASSEERGRGYTF
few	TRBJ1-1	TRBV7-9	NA	TGTGCCAGCAGCCTGGAACCATACACTGAAGCTTTCTTT	CASSLEPYTEAFF
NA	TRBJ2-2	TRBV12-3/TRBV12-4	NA	TGTGCCAGCAGTCAGACTAGGAACACCGGGGAGCTGTTTTTT	CASSQTRNTGELFF
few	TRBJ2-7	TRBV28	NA	TGTGCCAGCAGTCCTCCTACTAGGGGCAGAACACACTACGAGCAGTACTTC	CASSPPTRGRTHYEQYF
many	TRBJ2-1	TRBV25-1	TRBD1	TGTGCCAGCAGTTTGGGACAGATCTCCTACAATGAGCAGTTCTTC	CASSLGQISYNEQFF
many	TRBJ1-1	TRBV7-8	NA	TGTGCCAGCAGCCTGACGTCGACTTCGGCCATGAACGCTGAAGCTTTCTTT	CASSLTSTSAMNAEAFF
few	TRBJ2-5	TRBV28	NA	TGTGCCAGCACCCATTTGGGCCTGGATGGGACCCAGTACTTC	CASTHLGLDGTQYF
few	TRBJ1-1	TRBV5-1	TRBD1	TGCGCCAGCAGCTTATTCTCGACAGGGGAGTACACTGAAGCTTTCTTT	CASSLFSTGEYTEAFF
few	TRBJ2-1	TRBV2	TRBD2	TGTGCCAGCACGCGCGAGGTAGCGGGAGGGGGTGAGCAGTTCTTC	CASTREVAGGGEQFF
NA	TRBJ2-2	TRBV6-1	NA	TGTGCCAGCGCAGGGGTAGTGGGCACATCCGGGGAGCTGTTTTTT	CASAGVVGTSGELFF
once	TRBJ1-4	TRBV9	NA	TGTGCCAGCAGCTCCGAAAAGGGCACTAATGAAAAACTGTTTTTT	CASSSEKGTNEKLFF
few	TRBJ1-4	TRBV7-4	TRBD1	TGTGCCAGCAGCCCCGGCCTACAGGGGGTAAATGAAAAACTGTTTTTT	CASSPGLQGVNEKLFF
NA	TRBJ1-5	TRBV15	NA	TGTGCCACCAGCAGAGGACCGGACAATCAGCCCCAGCATTTT	CATSRGPDNQPQHF
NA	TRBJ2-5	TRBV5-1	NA	TGCGCCAGCCACATGGGGGGACAAGAGACCCAGTACTTC	CASHMGGQETQYF
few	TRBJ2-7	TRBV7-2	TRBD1	TGTGCCAGCAGCTTGACGACAGGGCGCTACGAGCAGTACTTC	CASSLTTGRYEQYF
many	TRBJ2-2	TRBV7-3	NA	TGTGCCAGCAGCTTAACGGGGTACCCCGGGGAGCTGTTTTTT	CASSLTGYPGELFF